Presented here are 25 T cell receptor beta chains from one specimen sequenced in a study of neurological immune-mediated disorders. TCRdb ran MiXCR on the 5' RACE reads and lists one entry per CDR3 protein. The sample consists of approximately 90,000 distinct CDR3 sequences, 3% to 4% of them appearing once. Material: PBMCs. These receptors originate from a young woman with multiple sclerosis.

This clonotype was recorded at least ten times. The J gene is TRBJ2-7, the V gene TRBV6-4; D gene uncertain. Trimming left V 8 bases short and J 6 bases short, with 17 bases between. This CDR3 is 13 amino acids long. Germline CDR1 is MRHNA and CDR2 is SNTAGT. CDR3 in DNA: TGTGCCAGCTTCATAGCCACACGGGTCGAGCAGTACTTC. As protein: CASFIATRVEQYF.

This clonotype appeared many times. J is TRBJ2-3 and V is TRBV12-3 or TRBV12-4, with TRBD2 matching 7 bases. CDR3 length: 13 amino acids. V lost 7 bases to trimming and J lost 11 bases; unmatched junction nucleotides: 12. DNA of the CDR3: TGTGCCAGCATTGGACTAGGTTTCTTAAGGCAGTATTTT. Amino acids: CASIGLGFLRQYF.

Ten or more counts support this clonotype. The rearrangement uses TRBV6-5 and TRBJ1-1, with TRBD1 as a possible D gene (6 bases). CDR1 and CDR2 (germline): MNHEY, SVGAGI. The CDR3 covers 12 residues. Trimming stripped 9 bases from V and 1 base from J, with 9 bases between. As DNA, the CDR3 is TGTGCCAGATTGACAGGGAACACTGAAGCTTTCTTT. Its protein is CARLTGNTEAFF.

Only a few counts were recorded for this clonotype. The chain couples TRBV27 to TRBJ1-1; D not certain. The V gene's germline CDR1 is MNHEY and CDR2 SMNVEV (reference sequence). V lost 7 bases to trimming and J lost 0 bases, with 9 bases between them. The CDR3 extends over 13 amino acids. The CDR3 loop reads CASNMGMNTEAFF. In DNA form, the CDR3 reads TGTGCCAGCAACATGGGAATGAACACTGAAGCTTTCTTT.

This clonotype was counted ten times or more. The V call is TRBV7-2, the J call TRBJ2-1; a weak D match, TRBD1 (5 bases). This CDR3 is built from 15 residues. With 2 bases removed from V and 5 bases from J, the gap between germline ends came to 13 bases. Looked up from germline, CDR1 is SGHTA and CDR2 is FQGNSA. CDR3 amino acids: CASSLNPGLDNEQFF. CDR3 nucleotide sequence: TGTGCCAGCAGCTTAAACCCAGGGCTAGACAATGAGCAGTTCTTC.

This clonotype showed up many times. This sequence joins TRBV20-1 and TRBJ2-1, with TRBD2 as a possible D gene (6 bases). The CDR3 extends over 13 amino acids. Trimming cost V 4 bases and J 6 bases, with 13 bases left between them. Germline V gives CDR1 DFQATT, CDR2 SNEGSKA (reference sequence). CDR3: CSATLAGVNEQFF. In nucleotides, the CDR3 is TGCAGTGCTACACTAGCCGGAGTCAATGAGCAGTTCTTC.

This clonotype was counted at least ten times. The chain joins TRBV25-1 to TRBJ2-7; 11 positions agree with TRBD2. This CDR3 is built from 15 residues. Per germline, CDR1 MGHDK and CDR2 SYGVNS. The V segment lost 9 bases and the J segment 2 bases; nucleotides outside the gene matches: 9. The CDR3 sequence: CASQGVSGRAYEQYF. CDR3 bases: TGTGCCAGTCAGGGAGTTAGCGGGAGGGCCTACGAGCAGTACTTC.

At least ten counts were recorded for this clonotype. V gene TRBV12-3 or TRBV12-4 combines with J gene TRBJ2-3; 10 nucleotides line up with TRBD2. The J segment lost 2 bases and the V segment lost 5 bases, leaving 4 bases of the junction unmatched. This CDR3 region has 15 residues. The CDR3 region is CASSPTSGNTDTQYF. The CDR3 DNA sequence: TGTGCCAGCAGTCCAACTAGCGGGAACACAGATACGCAGTATTTT.

There are many counts of this clonotype. This chain uses TRBV9 with TRBJ2-1; 7 bases map to TRBD1. V lost 4 bases and J lost 7; bases outside the gene matches: 11. The CDR3 contains 15 residues. Germline V gene data show CDR1 as SGDLS and CDR2 as YYNGEE. The CDR3 DNA is TGTGCCAGCAGCTCTCGACAGGGATTCTTGAATGAGCAGTTCTTC. As protein: CASSSRQGFLNEQFF.

This clonotype was counted at least ten times. This rearrangement joins TRBV19 to TRBJ1-1; 7 bases match TRBD1. This CDR3 spans 19 amino acids. The germline CDR1 and CDR2 sequences are LNHDA and SQIVND (reference sequence). V was pared by 2 bases and J by 1 base, with 16 bases of the junction left unmatched. The CDR3 spells CASSIILTGIGGKNTEAFF. CDR3 sequence (DNA): TGTGCCAGTAGTATAATCCTGACAGGGATTGGGGGTAAGAACACTGAAGCTTTCTTT.

The sample holds many counts of this clonotype. V and J are TRBV12-3 or TRBV12-4 and TRBJ2-2; the match to TRBD2 covers 8 bases. This CDR3 is 13 amino acids long. The J segment lost 7 bases and the V segment lost 5 bases, leaving 3 bases of the junction unmatched. CDR3 residues: CASSHGGDGELFF. Written as DNA, the CDR3 is TGTGCCAGCAGTCACGGGGGGGACGGGGAGCTGTTTTTT.

Many counts were recorded for this clonotype. V usage is TRBV10-2 and J usage is TRBJ2-3, with no clear D. CDR1 and CDR2 (germline): WSHSY, SAAADI. Between the trimmed V and J ends, which lost 7 bases and 4 bases, there was a span of 12 bases. This CDR3 is 13 amino acids long. For the CDR3, the DNA is TGCGCCAGCACGGGCTACCTACCAGATACGCAGTATTTT. Translating gives CASTGYLPDTQYF.

This clonotype has more than one count but fewer than ten. The chain combines TRBV7-3 with TRBJ2-1, with TRBD2 identical over 11 bases. This CDR3 has 20 residues. The germline CDR1 and CDR2 sequences are SGHTA and FQGTGA. The junction had 15 bases not matched to a gene; V was cut back by 2 bases and J by 3 bases. DNA of the CDR3: TGTGCCAGCAGCTTAGGGCTTCTTAGCGGGAGGGCCGGAGACTACAATGAGCAGTTCTTC. This encodes CASSLGLLSGRAGDYNEQFF.

At least ten counts were recorded for this clonotype. The chain couples TRBV7-3 to TRBJ1-1; 8 bases line up with TRBD1. Trimming at V came to 8 bases and at J to 1 base, leaving 6 bases not matched to a gene. The CDR3 runs to 14 residues. Germline V gene sequence: CDR1 SGHTA, CDR2 FQGTGA. The CDR3 spells CASRRTGTNTEAFF. The CDR3 DNA reads TGTGCCAGCCGTCGGACAGGGACGAACACTGAAGCTTTCTTT.

This clonotype was counted many times. V and J are TRBV6-5 and TRBJ2-7; 9 nucleotides match TRBD1. The CDR3 runs 16 residues. The V and J ends lost 5 bases and 5 bases, in that order; junction bases with no gene match: 13. Germline assignment: CDR1 MNHEY and CDR2 SVGAGI. Here the CDR3 DNA reads TGTGCCAGCAGTGCCTTACAGGGGGCGAATTCCCACGAGCAGTACTTC. Translating it yields CASSALQGANSHEQYF.

This clonotype was recorded many times. The chain links TRBV5-6 to TRBJ2-1; a possible D gene is TRBD1 (5 bases). The CDR3 is 15 amino acids. In germline, CDR1 is SGHDT, CDR2 YYEEEE. V was shortened by 2 bases and J by 2 bases, with 11 bases between the two germline ends. CDR3 sequence reads: CASSFQGLTYNEQFF. CDR3 DNA sequence: TGTGCCAGCAGCTTTCAGGGCCTAACCTACAATGAGCAGTTCTTC.

The sample holds many counts of this clonotype. The genes are TRBV20-1 and TRBJ1-1; a weak D match, TRBD1 (5 bases). The CDR3 consists of 13 residues. Deletions cut 3 bases from V and 0 bases from J, with 8 bases between. Germline values: CDR1 DFQATT, CDR2 SNEGSKA (reference sequence). The CDR3 nucleotides are TGCAGTGCTAGCAGGGTCCTGAACACTGAAGCTTTCTTT. The encoded protein is CSASRVLNTEAFF.

This clonotype came up a few times. The chain joins TRBV6-6 to TRBJ1-1; tentative D call: TRBD1 (6 bases). V lost 5 bases to trimming and J lost 2 bases, with 12 bases between them. The length of the CDR3 is 14 residues. In germline, CDR1 is MNHNY, CDR2 SVGAGI (reference sequence). The CDR3 nucleotides are TGTGCCAGCAGTGGCTCGGGGGCCAACACTGAAGCTTTCTTT. Protein product: CASSGSGANTEAFF.

The chain carries TRBV7-6 and TRBJ2-5, with TRBD2 matching 7 bases. The V gene's germline CDR1 is SGHVS and CDR2 FNYEAQ. This CDR3 is 15 amino acids long. V shed 6 bases and J 4 bases; nucleotides not matched to a gene: 11. The CDR3 bases are TGTGCCAGCAGATTTCGGGAGGCAGGTGGAGAGACCCAGTACTTC. This sequence encodes CASRFREAGGETQYF.

Comments on this clonotype: This sequence may be a read error, since a much larger clone differs from it by one base. This chain joins TRBV18 and TRBJ2-1; D is ambiguous. Looked up from germline, CDR1 is KGHSH and CDR2 is LQKENI. This CDR3 region has 11 residues. V shed 5 bases and J shed 6 bases, with 5 bases lying between them. The CDR3 DNA sequence: TGTGCCAGCTCATCAACCAATGAGCAGTTCTTC. Translated, it gives CASSSTNEQFF.

This clonotype was seen many times. The V and J genes are TRBV20-1 and TRBJ2-7; 10 positions agree with TRBD1. Trimming took 3 bases from V and 5 from J; bases not matched to a gene: 4. The CDR3 contains 13 residues. Germline CDR1 reads DFQATT; CDR2 reads SNEGSKA (reference sequence). The CDR3 sequence is CSASRDRGNEQYF. For the CDR3, the DNA is TGCAGTGCTAGCAGGGACAGGGGCAACGAGCAGTACTTC.

This clonotype occurred many times. The chain is built from TRBV4-1 and TRBJ1-2; 7 positions agree with TRBD1. The V gene end was trimmed by 3 bases and the J gene end by 7 bases; junction bases not matched to a gene: 8. Germline V gives CDR1 MGHRA, CDR2 YSYEKL. This CDR3 comprises 14 residues. The chain's CDR3 is CASSQVTGFGGYTF. The CDR3 DNA is TGCGCCAGCAGCCAGGTGACAGGGTTCGGTGGCTACACCTTC.

This clonotype was observed a handful of times. The chain uses TRBV12-3 or TRBV12-4 and TRBJ1-1, with D hard to call. The CDR3 loop spans 15 amino acids. The ends were cut back, 0 bases at V and 6 bases at J, with 14 bases in the middle. The CDR3 is CASSLAYLTDAEAFF. In DNA form, the CDR3 reads TGTGCCAGCAGTTTAGCGTATCTCACAGACGCTGAAGCTTTCTTT.

This clonotype was seen repeatedly, ten times or more. The gene calls are TRBV5-8 and TRBJ1-3; no firm D call. CDR1 SGHTS and CDR2 YDEGEE come from the germline V gene. Trimming cost V 2 bases and J 0 bases, with 15 bases left between them. The CDR3 length is 17 residues. CDR3 in DNA: TGTGCCAGCAGCTTCGTTCTCAGTACCGGCTCTGGAAACACCATATATTTT. It specifies CASSFVLSTGSGNTIYF.

This clonotype was counted at least ten times. J is TRBJ2-1 and V is TRBV6-5, with 9 nucleotides matching TRBD2. The CDR3 runs to 15 residues. The ends lost 5 bases at V and 4 bases at J; junction bases unmatched: 6. The germline CDR1 and CDR2 sequences are MNHEY and SVGAGI. CDR3 nucleotides: TGTGCCAGCAGTAACGGACTAGCGTTTTACAATGAGCAGTTCTTC. Amino acid sequence: CASSNGLAFYNEQFF.